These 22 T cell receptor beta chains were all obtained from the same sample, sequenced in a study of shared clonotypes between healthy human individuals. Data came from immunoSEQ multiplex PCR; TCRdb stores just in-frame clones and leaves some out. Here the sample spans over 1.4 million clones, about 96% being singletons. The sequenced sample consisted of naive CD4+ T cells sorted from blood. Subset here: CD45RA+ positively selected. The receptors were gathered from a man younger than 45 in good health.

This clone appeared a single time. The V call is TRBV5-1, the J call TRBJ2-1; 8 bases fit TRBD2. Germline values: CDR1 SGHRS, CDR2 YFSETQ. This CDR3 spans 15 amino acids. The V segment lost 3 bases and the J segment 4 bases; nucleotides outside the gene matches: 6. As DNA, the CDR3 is TGCGCCAGCAGCTCTGGGACTAGGCTATACAATGAGCAGTTCTTC. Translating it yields CASSSGTRLYNEQFF.

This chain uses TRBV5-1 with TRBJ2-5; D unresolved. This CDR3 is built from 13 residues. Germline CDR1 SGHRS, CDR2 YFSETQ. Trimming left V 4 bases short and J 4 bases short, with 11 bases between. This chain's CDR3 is CASSRAVGETQYF. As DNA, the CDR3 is TGCGCCAGCAGCCGGGCGGTAGGAGAGACCCAGTACTTC.

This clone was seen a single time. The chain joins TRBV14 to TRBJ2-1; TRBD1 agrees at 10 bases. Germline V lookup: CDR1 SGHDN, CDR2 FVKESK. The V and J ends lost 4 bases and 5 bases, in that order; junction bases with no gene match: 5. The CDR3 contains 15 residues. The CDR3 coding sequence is TGTGCCAGCAGCCTGACAGGGGGCGCGGACAATGAGCAGTTCTTC. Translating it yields CASSLTGGADNEQFF.

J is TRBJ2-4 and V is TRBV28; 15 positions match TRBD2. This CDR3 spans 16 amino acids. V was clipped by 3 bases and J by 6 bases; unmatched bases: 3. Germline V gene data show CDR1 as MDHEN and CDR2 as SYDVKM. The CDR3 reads CASSLGLAGGSNIQYF. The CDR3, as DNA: TGTGCCAGCAGTTTGGGACTAGCGGGAGGTTCAAACATTCAGTACTTC.

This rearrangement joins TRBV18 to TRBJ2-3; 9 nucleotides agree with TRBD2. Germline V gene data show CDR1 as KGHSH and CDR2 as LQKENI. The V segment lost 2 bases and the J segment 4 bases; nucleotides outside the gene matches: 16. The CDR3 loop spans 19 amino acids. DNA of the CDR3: TGTGCCAGCTCACCAAGCCCCCTCCTAGCGGGAAGGGGAGCAGATACGCAGTATTTT. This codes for CASSPSPLLAGRGADTQYF.

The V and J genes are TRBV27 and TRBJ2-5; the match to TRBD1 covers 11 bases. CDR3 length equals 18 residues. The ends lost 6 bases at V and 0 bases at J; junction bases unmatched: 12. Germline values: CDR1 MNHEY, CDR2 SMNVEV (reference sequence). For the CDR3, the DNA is TGTGCCAGCAGGGATTCTCTCCGGGACAGGGGGAACCAAGAGACCCAGTACTTC. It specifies CASRDSLRDRGNQETQYF.

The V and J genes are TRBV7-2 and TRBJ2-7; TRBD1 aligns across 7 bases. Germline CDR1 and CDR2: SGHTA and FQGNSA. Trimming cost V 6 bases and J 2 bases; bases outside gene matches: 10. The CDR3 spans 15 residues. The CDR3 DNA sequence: TGTGCCAGCAGTATACAGGACAGGTTTGCCTACGAGCAGTACTTC. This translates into CASSIQDRFAYEQYF.

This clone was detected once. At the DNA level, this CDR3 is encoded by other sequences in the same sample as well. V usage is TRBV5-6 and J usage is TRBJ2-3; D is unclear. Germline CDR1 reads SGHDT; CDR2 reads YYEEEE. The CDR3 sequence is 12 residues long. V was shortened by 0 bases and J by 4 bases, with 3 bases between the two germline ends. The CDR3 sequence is CASSLVADTQYF. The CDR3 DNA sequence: TGTGCCAGCAGCTTGGTAGCAGATACGCAGTATTTT.

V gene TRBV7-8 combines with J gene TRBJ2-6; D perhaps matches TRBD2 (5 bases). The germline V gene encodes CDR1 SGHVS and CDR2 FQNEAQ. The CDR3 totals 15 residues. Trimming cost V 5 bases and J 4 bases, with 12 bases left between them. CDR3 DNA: TGTGCCAGCAGCGGGCCCGGGGTAGGGGCCAACGTCCTGACTTTC. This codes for CASSGPGVGANVLTF.

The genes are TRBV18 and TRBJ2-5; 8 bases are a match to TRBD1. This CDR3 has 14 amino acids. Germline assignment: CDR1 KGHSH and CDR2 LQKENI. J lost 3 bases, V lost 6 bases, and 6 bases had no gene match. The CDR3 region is CASSRLTGEETQYF. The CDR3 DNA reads TGTGCCAGCTCCCGGTTGACAGGGGAAGAGACCCAGTACTTC.

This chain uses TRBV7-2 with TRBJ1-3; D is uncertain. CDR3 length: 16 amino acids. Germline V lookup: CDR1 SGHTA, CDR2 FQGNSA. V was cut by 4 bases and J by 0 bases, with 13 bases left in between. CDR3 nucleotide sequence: TGTGCCAGCAGCTCCTCCCTGCCAACCTCTGGAAACACCATATATTTT. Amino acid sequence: CASSSSLPTSGNTIYF. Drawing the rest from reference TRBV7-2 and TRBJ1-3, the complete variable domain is GAGVSQSPSNKVTEKGKDVELRCDPISGHTALYWYRQSLGQGLEFLIYFQGNSAPDKSGLPSDRFSAERTGGSVSTLTIQRTQQEDSAVYLCASSSSLPTSGNTIYFGEGSWLTVV.

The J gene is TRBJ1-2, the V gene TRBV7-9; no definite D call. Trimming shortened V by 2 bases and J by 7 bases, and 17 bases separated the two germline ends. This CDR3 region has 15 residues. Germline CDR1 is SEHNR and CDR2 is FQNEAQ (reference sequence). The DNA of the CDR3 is TGTGCCAGCAGCTTACTCGGATTGGGTCCTTCTGGCTACACCTTC. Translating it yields CASSLLGLGPSGYTF.

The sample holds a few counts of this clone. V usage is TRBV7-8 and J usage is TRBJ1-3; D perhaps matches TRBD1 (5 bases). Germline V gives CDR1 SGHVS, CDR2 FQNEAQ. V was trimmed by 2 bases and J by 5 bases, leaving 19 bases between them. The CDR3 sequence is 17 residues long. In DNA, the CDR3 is TGTGCCAGCAGCTTAAACCCAACCCGGGACCTTAGAAACACCATATATTTT. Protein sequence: CASSLNPTRDLRNTIYF.

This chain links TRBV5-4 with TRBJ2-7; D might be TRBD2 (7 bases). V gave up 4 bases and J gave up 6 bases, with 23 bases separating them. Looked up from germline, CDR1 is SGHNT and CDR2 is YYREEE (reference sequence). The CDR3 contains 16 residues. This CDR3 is CASSQAGGGRPTEQYF. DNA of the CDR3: TGTGCCAGCAGCCAGGCTGGGGGGGGGCGCCCCACCGAGCAGTACTTC.

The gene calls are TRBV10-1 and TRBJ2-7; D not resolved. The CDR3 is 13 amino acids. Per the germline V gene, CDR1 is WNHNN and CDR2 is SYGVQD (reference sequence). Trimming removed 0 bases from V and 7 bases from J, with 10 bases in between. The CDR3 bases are TGCGCCAGCAGTGAGTCCGGAGTACGAGAGCAGTACTTC. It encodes CASSESGVREQYF.

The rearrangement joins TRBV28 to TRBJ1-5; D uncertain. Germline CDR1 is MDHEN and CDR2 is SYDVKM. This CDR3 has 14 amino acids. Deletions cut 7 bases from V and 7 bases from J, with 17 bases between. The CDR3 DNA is TGTGCCAGCACCCGAGGAGGGTTCGAACAGCCCCAGCATTTT. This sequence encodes CASTRGGFEQPQHF.

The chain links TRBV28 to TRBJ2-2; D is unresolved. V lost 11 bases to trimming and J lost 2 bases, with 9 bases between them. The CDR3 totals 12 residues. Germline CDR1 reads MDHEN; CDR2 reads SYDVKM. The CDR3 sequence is CALGINTGELFF. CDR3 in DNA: TGTGCCCTGGGTATAAACACCGGGGAGCTGTTTTTT. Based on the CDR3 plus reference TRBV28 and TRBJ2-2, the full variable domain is DVKVTQSSRYLVKRTGEKVFLECVQDMDHENMFWYRQDPGLGLRLIYFSYDVKMKEKGDIPEGYSVSREKKERFSLILESASTNQTSMYLCALGINTGELFFGEGSRLTVL.

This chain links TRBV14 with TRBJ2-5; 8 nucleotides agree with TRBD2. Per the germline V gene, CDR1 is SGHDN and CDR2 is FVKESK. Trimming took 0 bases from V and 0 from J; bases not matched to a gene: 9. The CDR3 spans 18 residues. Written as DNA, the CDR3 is TGTGCCAGCAGCCAAGATAGCGCGGCTAGCGGGTACCAAGAGACCCAGTACTTC. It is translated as CASSQDSAASGYQETQYF.

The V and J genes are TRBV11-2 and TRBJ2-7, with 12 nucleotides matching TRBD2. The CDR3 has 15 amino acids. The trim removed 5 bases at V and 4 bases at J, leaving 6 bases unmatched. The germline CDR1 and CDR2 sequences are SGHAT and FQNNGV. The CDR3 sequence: CASSPTSGSRYEQYF. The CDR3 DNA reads TGTGCCAGCAGCCCGACTAGCGGGAGCAGGTACGAGCAGTACTTC.

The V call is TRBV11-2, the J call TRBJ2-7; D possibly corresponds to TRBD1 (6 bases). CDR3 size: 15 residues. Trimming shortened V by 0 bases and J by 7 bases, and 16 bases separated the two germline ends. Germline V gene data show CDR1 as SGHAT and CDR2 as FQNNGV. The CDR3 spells CASSLEGAGSNEQYF. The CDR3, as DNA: TGTGCCAGCAGCTTAGAGGGGGCAGGGTCTAATGAGCAGTACTTC. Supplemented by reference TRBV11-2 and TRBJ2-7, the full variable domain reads EAGVAQSPRYKIIEKRQSVAFWCNPISGHATLYWYQQILGQGPKLLIQFQNNGVVDDSQLPKDRFSAERLKGVDSTLKIQPAKLEDSAVYLCASSLEGAGSNEQYFGPGTRLTVT.

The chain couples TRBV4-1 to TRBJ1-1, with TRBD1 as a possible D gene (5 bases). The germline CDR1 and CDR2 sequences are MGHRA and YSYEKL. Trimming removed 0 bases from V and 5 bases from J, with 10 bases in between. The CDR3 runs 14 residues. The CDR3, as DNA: TGCGCCAGCAGCCAAGATCCAGGGTGGACTGAAGCTTTCTTT. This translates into CASSQDPGWTEAFF.

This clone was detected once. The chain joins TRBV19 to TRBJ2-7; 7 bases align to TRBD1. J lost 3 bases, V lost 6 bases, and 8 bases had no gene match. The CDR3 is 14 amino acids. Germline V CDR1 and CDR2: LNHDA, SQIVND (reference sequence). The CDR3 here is CASRIHRGSYEQYF. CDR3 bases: TGTGCCAGTAGAATTCACAGGGGAAGCTACGAGCAGTACTTC. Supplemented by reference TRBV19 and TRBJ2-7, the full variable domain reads DGGITQSPKYLFRKEGQNVTLSCEQNLNHDAMYWYRQDPGQGLRLIYYSQIVNDFQKGDIAEGYSVSREKKESFPLTVTSAQKNPTAFYLCASRIHRGSYEQYFGPGTRLTVT.